This T cell receptor (beta chain) was identified in a study of T cell responses to AZD1222 COVID-19 vaccine. Points from the study as a whole: Researchers report vaccine-associated CD4 TCRs spanning spike, with dominance at 160-218 and 743-854. Increased Spike-specific TCR breadth and depth were observed after two AZD1222 doses. There were mostly white British donors and more females than males, and clonal diversity was possibly underestimated.

With regard to this clone: No antigen is known for it.

Generated by immunoSEQ multiplex PCR, the TCRdb table keeps only in-frame clones and is missing some. The profile shows about 78,000 clones, 80% to 85% of them singletons. J lost 10 bases, V lost 3 bases, and 5 bases had no gene match. The CDR3 contains 13 residues. CDR1 is ENHRY, CDR2 SYGVKD, per germline. This TCR derives from an adult in good health. The chain has TRBV10-3 and TRBJ2-1, with 8 bases fitting TRBD2. This specimen was peripheral blood, taken on day 0 of AZD1222 vaccination. The DNA of the CDR3 is TGTGCCATCAGTGAAGGACTAGCAAACGAGCAGTTCTTC. This translates into CAISEGLANEQFF.